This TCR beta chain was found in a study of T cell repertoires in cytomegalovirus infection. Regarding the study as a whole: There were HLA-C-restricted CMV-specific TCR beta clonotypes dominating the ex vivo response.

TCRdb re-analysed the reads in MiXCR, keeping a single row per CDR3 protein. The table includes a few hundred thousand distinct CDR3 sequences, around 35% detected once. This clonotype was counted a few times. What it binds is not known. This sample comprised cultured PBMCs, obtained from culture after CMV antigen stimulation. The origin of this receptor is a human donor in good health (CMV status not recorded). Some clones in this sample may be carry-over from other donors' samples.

In DNA form, the CDR3 reads TGTGCCAGCAGCCCCGGGACTCTGCCTAATGAAAAACTGTTTTTT. Translation gives CASSPGTLPNEKLFF. V is TRBV3-1 and J is TRBJ1-4; D is perhaps TRBD1 (5 bases). Germline assignment: CDR1 LGHDT and CDR2 YNNKEL (reference sequence). The CDR3 has 15 amino acids. V was pared by 4 bases and J by 3 bases, with 12 bases between.